The rows below give T cell receptor beta chains drawn from one sample of a study of early T cells in non-severe SARS-CoV-2 infection. MiXCR, applied by TCRdb to the 5' RACE reads, yields one record per CDR3 protein. The sample lists around 34,000 distinct CDR3 sequences; around 4.6% were seen once. Sequencing was performed on whole blood. All receptors derive from an adult who was a healthcare worker with PCR-confirmed SARS-CoV-2 infection or an uninfected control (not recorded which). Both conserved end residues are part of each CDR3. The order of the fields is V gene, J gene, clone size, D gene, CDR3 protein, CDR3 DNA. D genes are given only for firm matches. Some rows have no size entry. The others give once, few or many, or a class for an expanded clone.

TRBV11-2	TRBJ2-2	many	NA	CASTQVRGTGELFF	TGTGCCAGCACCCAGGTCCGAGGGACCGGGGAGCTGTTTTTT
TRBV11-2	TRBJ2-3	many	TRBD1	CASSVTGTGSPDTQYF	TGTGCCAGCAGCGTTACCGGGACAGGAAGCCCAGATACGCAGTATTTT
TRBV2	TRBJ2-7	NA	NA	CASSGNSYEQYF	TGTGCCAGCAGTGGTAACTCCTACGAGCAGTACTTC
TRBV13	TRBJ2-5	many	NA	CASSRGQGDWETQYF	TGTGCCAGCAGCCGGGGGCAGGGTGACTGGGAGACCCAGTACTTC
TRBV3-1	TRBJ1-5	many	NA	CASSQWAGNQPQHF	TGTGCCAGCAGCCAGTGGGCAGGGAATCAGCCCCAGCATTTT
TRBV21-1	TRBJ2-5	many	NA	CASSKEPGRGETQYF	TGTGCCAGCAGCAAAGAACCAGGGAGAGGGGAGACCCAGTACTTC
TRBV7-9	TRBJ1-2	many	NA	CASSSTADFPLSITF	TGTGCCAGCAGCTCGACAGCGGATTTCCCCCTGTCGATCACCTTC
TRBV3-1	TRBJ2-7	few	NA	CASSQEEFREQYF	TGTGCCAGCAGCCAAGAGGAGTTTCGCGAGCAGTACTTC
TRBV27	TRBJ2-1	few	TRBD1	CASLSREGASYNEQFF	TGTGCCAGCCTCTCCCGAGAGGGGGCTTCCTACAATGAGCAGTTCTTC
TRBV20-1	TRBJ2-7	many	TRBD2	CSAGGLAESEQYF	TGCAGTGCTGGGGGACTAGCGGAATCCGAGCAGTACTTC
TRBV12-5	TRBJ2-3	few	TRBD2	CASGSGGGVDTQYF	TGTGCTAGTGGCAGCGGTGGGGGGGTTGATACGCAGTATTTT
TRBV7-8	TRBJ2-1	many	TRBD2	CASKPTSGGTYNEQFF	TGTGCCAGCAAACCTACTAGCGGGGGCACCTACAATGAGCAGTTCTTC
TRBV12-3/TRBV12-4	TRBJ2-7	many	TRBD1	CASSETGYYEQYF	TGTGCCAGCAGCGAGACAGGGTACTACGAGCAGTACTTC
TRBV7-9	TRBJ2-2	many	NA	CASSLGTMNTGELFF	TGTGCCAGCAGCTTAGGGACAATGAACACCGGGGAGCTGTTTTTT
TRBV3-2	TRBJ2-7	many	NA	CASSPRSREGGEQYF	TGTGCCAGCAGCCCCAGGTCTAGAGAAGGTGGCGAGCAGTACTTC
TRBV20-1	TRBJ1-1	medium-sized	NA	CSASSAYTEAFF	TGCAGTGCTAGTTCCGCCTACACTGAAGCTTTCTTT
TRBV12-3/TRBV12-4	TRBJ2-1	medium-sized	NA	CASSYRNNEQFF	TGTGCCAGCAGCTACAGAAACAATGAGCAGTTCTTC
TRBV19	TRBJ1-4	many	TRBD1	CASSKIGTGGVLFF	TGTGCCAGTAGTAAGATCGGGACAGGAGGTGTTCTGTTTTTT
TRBV7-9	TRBJ2-1	few	NA	CASSSDEQFF	TGTGCCAGCAGCTCGGATGAGCAGTTCTTC
TRBV7-9	TRBJ1-1	many	NA	CASRIMNTEAFF	TGTGCCAGCCGGATAATGAACACTGAAGCTTTCTTT
TRBV7-9	TRBJ2-1	many	TRBD2	CASSLGGGNEQFF	TGTGCCAGCAGCTTGGGCGGGGGCAATGAGCAGTTCTTC
TRBV3-1	TRBJ1-2	few	NA	CASSGGQAGYTF	TGTGCCAGCAGCGGGGGCCAGGCGGGCTACACCTTC
TRBV7-2	TRBJ2-1	NA	TRBD2	CASSLYSGGVNEQFF	TGTGCCAGCAGCTTATACAGCGGGGGGGTCAATGAGCAGTTCTTC
TRBV6-6	TRBJ1-2	NA	NA	CASSYIRRDGHGYTF	TGTGCCAGCAGTTATATTCGCCGGGACGGGCATGGCTACACCTTC
TRBV12-3/TRBV12-4	TRBJ2-3	many	TRBD2	CASCGTRGITDTQYF	TGTGCCAGCTGTGGGACTAGGGGGATCACAGATACGCAGTATTTT